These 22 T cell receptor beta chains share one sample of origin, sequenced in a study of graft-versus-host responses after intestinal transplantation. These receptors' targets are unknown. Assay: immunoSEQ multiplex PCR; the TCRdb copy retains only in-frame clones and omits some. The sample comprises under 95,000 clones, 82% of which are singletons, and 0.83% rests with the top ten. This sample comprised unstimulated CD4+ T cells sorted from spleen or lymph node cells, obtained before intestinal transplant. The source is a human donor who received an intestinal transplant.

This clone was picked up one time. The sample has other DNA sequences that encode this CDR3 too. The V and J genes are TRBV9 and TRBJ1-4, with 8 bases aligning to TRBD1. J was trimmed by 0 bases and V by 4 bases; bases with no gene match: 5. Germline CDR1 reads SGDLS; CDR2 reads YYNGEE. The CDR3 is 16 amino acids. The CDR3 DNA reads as TGTGCCAGCAGCAAGCAGGGGGCGGCAACTAATGAAAAACTGTTTTTT. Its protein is CASSKQGAATNEKLFF.

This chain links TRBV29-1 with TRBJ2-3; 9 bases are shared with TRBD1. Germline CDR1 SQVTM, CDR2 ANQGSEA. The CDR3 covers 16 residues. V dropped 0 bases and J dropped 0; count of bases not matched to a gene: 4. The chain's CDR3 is CSVEDRGQGSTDTQYF. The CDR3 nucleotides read TGCAGCGTTGAAGATCGGGGACAGGGAAGCACAGATACGCAGTATTTT.

CDR3 sequence: CSALEGGWFF. CDR3 DNA sequence: TGCAGTGCTTTGGAGGGGGGGTGGTTCTTC. The chain joins TRBV20-1 to TRBJ2-1; tentative D call: TRBD2 (7 bases). CDR3 size: 10 residues. In germline, CDR1 is DFQATT, CDR2 SNEGSKA (reference sequence). V lost 5 bases and J 15 bases, leaving 14 bases between the germline ends.

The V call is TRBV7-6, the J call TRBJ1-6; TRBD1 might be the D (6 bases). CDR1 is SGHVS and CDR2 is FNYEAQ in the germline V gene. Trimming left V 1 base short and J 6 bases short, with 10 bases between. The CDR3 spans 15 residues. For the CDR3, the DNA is TGTGCCAGCAGCTTAGTACAGGGTGGTAATTCACCCCTCCACTTT. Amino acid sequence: CASSLVQGGNSPLHF.

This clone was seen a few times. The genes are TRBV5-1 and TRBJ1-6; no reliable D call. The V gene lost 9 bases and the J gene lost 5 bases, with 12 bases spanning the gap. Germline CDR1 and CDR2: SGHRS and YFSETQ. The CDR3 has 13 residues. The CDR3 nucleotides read TGCGCCACCCGTCTAGTGGATAATTCACCCCTCCACTTT. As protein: CATRLVDNSPLHF.

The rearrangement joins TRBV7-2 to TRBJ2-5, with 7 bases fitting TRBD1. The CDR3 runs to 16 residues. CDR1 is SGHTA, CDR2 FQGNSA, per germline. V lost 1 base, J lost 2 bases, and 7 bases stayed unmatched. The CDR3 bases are TGTGCCAGCAGCTTAGTGGGACAGAGGGGGCAAGAGACCCAGTACTTC. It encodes CASSLVGQRGQETQYF.

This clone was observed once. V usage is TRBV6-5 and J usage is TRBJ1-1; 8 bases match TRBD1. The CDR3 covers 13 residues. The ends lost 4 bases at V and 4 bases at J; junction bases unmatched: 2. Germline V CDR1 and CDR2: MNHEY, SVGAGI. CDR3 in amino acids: CASSSQGATEAFF. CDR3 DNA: TGTGCCAGCAGTTCCCAGGGGGCCACTGAAGCTTTCTTT.

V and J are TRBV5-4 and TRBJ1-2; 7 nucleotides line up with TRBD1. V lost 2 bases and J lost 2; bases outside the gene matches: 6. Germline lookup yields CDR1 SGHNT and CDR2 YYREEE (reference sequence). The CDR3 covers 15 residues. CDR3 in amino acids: CASSFRGQPNYGYTF. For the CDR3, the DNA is TGTGCCAGCAGCTTTAGGGGACAGCCCAACTATGGCTACACCTTC. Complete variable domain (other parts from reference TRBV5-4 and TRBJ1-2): ETGVTQSPTHLIKTRGQQVTLRCSSQSGHNTVSWYQQALGQGPQFIFQYYREEENGRGNFPPRFSGLQFPNYSSELNVNALELDDSALYLCASSFRGQPNYGYTFGSGTRLTVV.

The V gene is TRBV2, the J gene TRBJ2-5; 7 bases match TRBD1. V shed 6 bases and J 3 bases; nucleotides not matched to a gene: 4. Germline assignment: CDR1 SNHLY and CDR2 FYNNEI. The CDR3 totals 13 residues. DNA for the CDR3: TGTGCCAGCAGAGGGGACAGCAAAGAGACCCAGTACTTC. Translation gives CASRGDSKETQYF.

The CDR3 region has the DNA TGTGCCAGCAGTTACTCACAGAACTCTGGAAACACCATATATTTT. Protein product: CASSYSQNSGNTIYF. The J gene is TRBJ1-3, the V gene TRBV6-6; D not certain. This CDR3 comprises 15 residues. Trimming cost V 0 bases and J 0 bases, with 6 bases left between them. Germline CDR1 is MNHNY and CDR2 is SVGAGI (reference sequence).

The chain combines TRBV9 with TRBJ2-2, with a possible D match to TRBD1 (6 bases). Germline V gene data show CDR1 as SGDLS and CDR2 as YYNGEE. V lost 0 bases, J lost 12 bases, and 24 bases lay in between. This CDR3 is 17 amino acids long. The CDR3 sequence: CASSVVTGMTTPGQLFF. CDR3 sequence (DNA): TGTGCCAGCAGCGTAGTTACAGGGATGACAACACCGGGGCAGCTGTTTTTT. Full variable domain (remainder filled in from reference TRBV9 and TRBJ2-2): DSGVTQTPKHLITATGQRVTLRCSPRSGDLSVYWYQQSLDQGLQFLIQYYNGEERAKGNILERFSAQQFPDLHSELNLSSLELGDSALYFCASSVVTGMTTPGQLFFGEGSRLTVL.

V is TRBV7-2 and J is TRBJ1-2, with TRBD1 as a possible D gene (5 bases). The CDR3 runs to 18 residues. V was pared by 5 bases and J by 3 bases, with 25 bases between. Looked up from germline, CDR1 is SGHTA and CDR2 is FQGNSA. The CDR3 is CASSLLPSKAGTYYGYTF. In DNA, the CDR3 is TGTGCCAGCAGCCTCCTTCCATCAAAGGCGGGGACTTACTATGGCTACACCTTC.

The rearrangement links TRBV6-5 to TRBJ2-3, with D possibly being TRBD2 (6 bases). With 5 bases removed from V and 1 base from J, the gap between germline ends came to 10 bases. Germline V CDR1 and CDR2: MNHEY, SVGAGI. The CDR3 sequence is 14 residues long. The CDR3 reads CASSVGGGTDTQYF. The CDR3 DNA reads TGTGCCAGCAGTGTTGGCGGGGGCACAGATACGCAGTATTTT.

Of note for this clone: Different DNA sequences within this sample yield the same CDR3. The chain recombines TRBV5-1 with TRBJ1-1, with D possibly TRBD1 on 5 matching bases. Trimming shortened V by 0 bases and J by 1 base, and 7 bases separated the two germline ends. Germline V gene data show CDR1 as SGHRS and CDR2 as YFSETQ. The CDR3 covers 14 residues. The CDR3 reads CASSLAGGNTEAFF. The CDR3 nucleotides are TGCGCCAGCAGCTTGGCCGGGGGGAACACTGAAGCTTTCTTT.

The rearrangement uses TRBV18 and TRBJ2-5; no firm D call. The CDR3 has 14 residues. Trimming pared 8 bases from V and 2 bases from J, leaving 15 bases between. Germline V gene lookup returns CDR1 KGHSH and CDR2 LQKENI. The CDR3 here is CASAPRVLQETQYF. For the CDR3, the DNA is TGTGCCAGCGCCCCTCGGGTCTTGCAAGAGACCCAGTACTTC.

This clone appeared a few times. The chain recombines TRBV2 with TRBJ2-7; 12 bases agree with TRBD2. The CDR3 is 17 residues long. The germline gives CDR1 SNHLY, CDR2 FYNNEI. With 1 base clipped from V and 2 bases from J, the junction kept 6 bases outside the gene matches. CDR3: CASSEGPPSGGAYEQYF. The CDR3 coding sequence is TGTGCCAGCAGTGAAGGTCCCCCTAGCGGGGGGGCCTACGAGCAGTACTTC.

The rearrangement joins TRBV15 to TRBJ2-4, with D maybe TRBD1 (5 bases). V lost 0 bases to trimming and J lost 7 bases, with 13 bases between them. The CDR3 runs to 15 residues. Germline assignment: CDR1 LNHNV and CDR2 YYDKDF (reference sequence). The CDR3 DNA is TGTGCCACCAGCAGAGATGCTACAGGCTCCAACATTCAGTACTTC. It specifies CATSRDATGSNIQYF.

CDR3 DNA: TGCAGCGTCGGATCACGGACAGGGGTGAACACTGAAGCTTTCTTT. Protein product: CSVGSRTGVNTEAFF. V and J are TRBV29-1 and TRBJ1-1; 9 bases fit TRBD1. Trimming removed 6 bases from V and 0 bases from J; junction bases left unmatched: 8. The CDR3 spans 15 residues. Germline CDR1 SQVTM, CDR2 ANQGSEA.

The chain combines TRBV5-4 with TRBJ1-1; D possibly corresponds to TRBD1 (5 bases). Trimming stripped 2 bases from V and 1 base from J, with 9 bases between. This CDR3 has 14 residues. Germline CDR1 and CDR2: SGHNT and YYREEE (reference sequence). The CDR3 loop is CASSLRGGNTEAFF. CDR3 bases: TGTGCCAGCAGCTTAAGGGGAGGGAACACTGAAGCTTTCTTT. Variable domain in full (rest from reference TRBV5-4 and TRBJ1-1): ETGVTQSPTHLIKTRGQQVTLRCSSQSGHNTVSWYQQALGQGPQFIFQYYREEENGRGNFPPRFSGLQFPNYSSELNVNALELDDSALYLCASSLRGGNTEAFFGQGTRLTVV.

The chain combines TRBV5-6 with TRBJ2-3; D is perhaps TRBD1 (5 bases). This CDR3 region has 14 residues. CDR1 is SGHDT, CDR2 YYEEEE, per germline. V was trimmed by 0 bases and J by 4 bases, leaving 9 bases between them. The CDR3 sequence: CASSLEVGADTQYF. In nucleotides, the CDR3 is TGTGCCAGCAGCTTGGAGGTAGGGGCAGATACGCAGTATTTT.

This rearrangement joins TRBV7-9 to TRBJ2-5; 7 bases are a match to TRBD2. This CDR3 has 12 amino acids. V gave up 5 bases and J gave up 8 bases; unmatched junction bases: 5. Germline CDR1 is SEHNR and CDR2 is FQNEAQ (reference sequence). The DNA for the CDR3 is TGTGCCAGCAGCGGGGGACTACCAACCCAGTACTTC. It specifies CASSGGLPTQYF.

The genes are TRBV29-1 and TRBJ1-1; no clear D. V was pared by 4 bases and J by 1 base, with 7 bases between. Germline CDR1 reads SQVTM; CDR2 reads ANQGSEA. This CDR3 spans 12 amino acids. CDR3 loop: CSVGSGNTEAFF. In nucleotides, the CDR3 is TGCAGCGTTGGGTCAGGGAACACTGAAGCTTTCTTT.